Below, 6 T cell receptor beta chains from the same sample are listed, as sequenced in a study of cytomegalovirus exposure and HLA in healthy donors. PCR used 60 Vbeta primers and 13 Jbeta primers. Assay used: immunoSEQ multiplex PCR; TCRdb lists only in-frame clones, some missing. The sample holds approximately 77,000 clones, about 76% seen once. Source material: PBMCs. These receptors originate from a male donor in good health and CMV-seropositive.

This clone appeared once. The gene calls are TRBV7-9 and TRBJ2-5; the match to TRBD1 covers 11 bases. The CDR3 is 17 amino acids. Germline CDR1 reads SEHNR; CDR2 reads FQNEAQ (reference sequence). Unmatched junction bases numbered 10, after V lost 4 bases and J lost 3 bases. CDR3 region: CASSWDRGKTLEETQYF. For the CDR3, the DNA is TGTGCCAGCAGCTGGGACAGGGGGAAGACGTTAGAAGAGACCCAGTACTTC.

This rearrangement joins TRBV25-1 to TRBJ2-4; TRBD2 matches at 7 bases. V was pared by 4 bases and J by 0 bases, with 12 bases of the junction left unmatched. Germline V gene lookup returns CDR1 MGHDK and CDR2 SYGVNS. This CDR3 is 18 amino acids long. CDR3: CASSGVLGSGVAKNIQYF. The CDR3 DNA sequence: TGTGCCAGCAGTGGGGTTCTCGGGAGCGGGGTAGCCAAAAACATTCAGTACTTC. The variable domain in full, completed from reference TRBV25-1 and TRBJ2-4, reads EADIYQTPRYLVIGTGKKITLECSQTMGHDKMYWYQQDPGMELHLIHYSYGVNSTEKGDLSSESTVSRIRTEHFPLTLESARPSHTSQYLCASSGVLGSGVAKNIQYFGAGTRLSVL.

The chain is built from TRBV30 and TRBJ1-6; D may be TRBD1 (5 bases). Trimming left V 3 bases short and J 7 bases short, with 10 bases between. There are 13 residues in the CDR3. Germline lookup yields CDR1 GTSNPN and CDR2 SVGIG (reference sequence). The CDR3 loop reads CAWRRQRNSPLHF. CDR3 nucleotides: TGTGCCTGGAGGCGACAGCGCAATTCACCCCTCCACTTT. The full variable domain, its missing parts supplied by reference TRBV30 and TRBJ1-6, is SQTIHQWPATLVQPVGSPLSLECTVEGTSNPNLYWYRQAAGRGLQLLFYSVGIGQISSEVPQNLSASRPQDRQFILSSKKLLLSDSGFYLCAWRRQRNSPLHFGNGTRLTVT.

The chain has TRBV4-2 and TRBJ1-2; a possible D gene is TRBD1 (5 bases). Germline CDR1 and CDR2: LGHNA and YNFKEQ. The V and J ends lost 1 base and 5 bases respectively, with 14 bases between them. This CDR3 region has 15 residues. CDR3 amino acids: CASSQVSDRGYGYTF. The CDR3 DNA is TGTGCCAGCAGCCAAGTCTCCGACCGGGGGTATGGCTACACCTTC.

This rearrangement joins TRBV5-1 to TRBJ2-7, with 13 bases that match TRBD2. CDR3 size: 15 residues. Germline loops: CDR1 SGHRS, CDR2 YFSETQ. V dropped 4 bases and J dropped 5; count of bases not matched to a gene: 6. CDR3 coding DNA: TGCGCCAGCAGCCTCAGCGGGACTAGCGGGGACGAGCAGTACTTC. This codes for CASSLSGTSGDEQYF.

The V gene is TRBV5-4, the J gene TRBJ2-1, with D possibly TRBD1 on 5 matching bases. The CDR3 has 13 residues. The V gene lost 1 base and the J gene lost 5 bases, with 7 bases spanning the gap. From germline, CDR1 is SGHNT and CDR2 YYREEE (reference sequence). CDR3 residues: CASSLQGNNEQFF. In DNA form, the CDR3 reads TGTGCCAGCAGCTTGCAGGGTAACAATGAGCAGTTCTTC.